The 25 T cell receptor beta chains below were found in one sample sequenced in a study of blood T cell repertoires in COVID-19. Clones were sequenced by immunoSEQ multiplex PCR, and TCRdb holds only the in-frame ones, with some missing. This table holds about 220,000 clones, about four fifths found once. Sequencing was carried out using PBMCs or T cells enriched from blood (not recorded which). The receptor source for this set is a woman aged 40 to 55 with acute COVID-19.

The chain is built from TRBV4-2 and TRBJ2-2; 8 bases are a match to TRBD2. This CDR3 comprises 16 residues. From germline, CDR1 is LGHNA and CDR2 YNFKEQ. The V segment lost 1 base and the J segment 5 bases; nucleotides outside the gene matches: 6. The CDR3 is CASSQGLAGKTGELFF. The CDR3 coding sequence is TGTGCCAGCAGCCAAGGGTTAGCGGGAAAGACCGGGGAGCTGTTTTTT.

The J gene is TRBJ1-4, the V gene TRBV5-5, with D unresolved. The germline gives CDR1 SGHKS, CDR2 YYEKEE (reference sequence). This CDR3 region has 14 residues. V was trimmed by 4 bases and J by 3 bases, leaving 10 bases between them. CDR3 in DNA: TGTGCCAGCAGCGGGGAGGGCTCTAATGAAAAACTGTTTTTT. Its translation is CASSGEGSNEKLFF.

V is TRBV7-9 and J is TRBJ2-6; TRBD1 matches 11 bases. From germline, CDR1 is SEHNR and CDR2 FQNEAQ (reference sequence). J gave up 2 bases and V 3 bases, and 6 bases lay outside the gene matches. The CDR3 spans 18 residues. As DNA, the CDR3 is TGTGCCAGCAGCTTCCGGGACAGGGGGATACCTGGGGCCAACGTCCTGACTTTC. Its protein product is CASSFRDRGIPGANVLTF.

The chain is built from TRBV19 and TRBJ1-2; D possibly corresponds to TRBD1 (5 bases). Germline V gene sequence: CDR1 LNHDA, CDR2 SQIVND (reference sequence). The ends were cut back, 3 bases at V and 4 bases at J, with 12 bases in the middle. The CDR3 covers 14 residues. CDR3 amino acids: CASSIEQALYGYTF. The CDR3 DNA reads as TGTGCCAGTAGTATCGAACAGGCACTCTATGGCTACACCTTC.

The chain carries TRBV9 and TRBJ1-2; tentatively, D is TRBD1 (6 bases). The CDR3 loop spans 12 amino acids. Germline values: CDR1 SGDLS, CDR2 YYNGEE. The V end lost 5 bases, the J end lost 8 bases, and 13 bases lay between the germline ends. Here the CDR3 reads CASRGAGSGYTF. CDR3 nucleotides: TGTGCCAGCAGGGGGGCAGGGTCGGGCTACACCTTC.

The rearrangement joins TRBV9 to TRBJ2-2; 12 bases are a match to TRBD2. Looked up from germline, CDR1 is SGDLS and CDR2 is YYNGEE. The CDR3 covers 18 residues. V lost 3 bases, J lost 4 bases, and 10 bases stayed unmatched. The CDR3 sequence: CASSDGLAGIGGTGELFF. As DNA, the CDR3 is TGTGCCAGCAGCGACGGACTAGCGGGGATCGGCGGCACCGGGGAGCTGTTTTTT.

The rearrangement joins TRBV10-3 to TRBJ1-4; 7 positions match TRBD1. V was clipped by 5 bases and J by 6 bases; unmatched bases: 6. CDR3 length equals 14 residues. Germline CDR1 ENHRY, CDR2 SYGVKD. CDR3 region: CAISSQGTDEKLFF. The CDR3 nucleotides read TGTGCCATCAGTTCACAGGGGACGGATGAAAAACTGTTTTTT.

The gene calls are TRBV3-1 (or the pseudogene TRBV3-2) and TRBJ2-7; 10 positions agree with TRBD1. Losses at the gene ends were 4 bases for V and 5 bases for J; bases not matched to a gene: 5. Germline CDR1 and CDR2: LGHDT and YNNKEL (reference sequence). The CDR3 loop spans 14 amino acids. The DNA of the CDR3 is TGTGCCAGCAGCCCACGGGACAGGGGAGACGAGCAGTACTTC. This translates into CASSPRDRGDEQYF.

The V call is TRBV30, the J call TRBJ1-5, with 8 bases lining up with TRBD1. J gave up 4 bases and V 2 bases, and 16 bases lay outside the gene matches. The CDR3 loop spans 18 amino acids. Germline CDR1 reads GTSNPN; CDR2 reads SVGIG (reference sequence). The CDR3 sequence: CAWSKPPTGEYGNQPQHF. The CDR3 DNA reads TGTGCCTGGAGTAAGCCACCGACAGGGGAATACGGAAATCAGCCCCAGCATTTT.

The rearrangement links TRBV28 to TRBJ1-6, with D uncertain. The V gene's germline CDR1 is MDHEN and CDR2 SYDVKM. This CDR3 spans 14 amino acids. V lost 3 bases and J 4 bases, leaving 7 bases between the germline ends. CDR3 loop: CASSLNRYNSPLHF. CDR3 DNA: TGTGCCAGCAGTTTGAACAGATATAATTCACCCCTCCACTTT.

This clone was counted between two and nine times. The V gene is TRBV2, the J gene TRBJ1-2, with a possible D match to TRBD1 (6 bases). This CDR3 comprises 15 residues. Between the trimmed V and J ends, which lost 6 bases and 0 bases, there was a span of 14 bases. Germline V gene sequence: CDR1 SNHLY, CDR2 FYNNEI. The CDR3: CASSRGRTANYGYTF. The CDR3 DNA reads TGTGCCAGCAGCCGAGGCCGGACAGCTAACTATGGCTACACCTTC. The entire variable domain, with the rest obtained from reference TRBV2 and TRBJ1-2, is as follows: EPEVTQTPSHQVTQMGQEVILRCVPISNHLYFYWYRQILGQKVEFLVSFYNNEISEKSEIFDDQFSVERPDGSNFTLKIRSTKLEDSAMYFCASSRGRTANYGYTFGSGTRLTVV.

V is TRBV3-1 (or the pseudogene TRBV3-2) and J is TRBJ2-4; weak D call: TRBD2 (6 bases). Germline CDR1 and CDR2: LGHDT and YNNKEL (reference sequence). CDR3 length: 16 residues. V lost 4 bases and J 0 bases, leaving 13 bases between the germline ends. The CDR3 coding sequence is TGTGCCAGCAGCCTTGGGGGGACCATAGCCAAAAACATTCAGTACTTC. Amino acid sequence: CASSLGGTIAKNIQYF.

This sequence joins TRBV27 and TRBJ2-5; tentative D call: TRBD2 (6 bases). This CDR3 is 15 amino acids long. CDR1 is MNHEY and CDR2 is SMNVEV in the germline V gene (reference sequence). The V end was cut by 8 bases, the J end by 5 bases, with 21 bases between. CDR3 region: CASGNGLTGGETQYF. DNA of the CDR3: TGTGCCAGCGGTAACGGACTAACTGGGGGGGAGACCCAGTACTTC.

This clone was seen a single time. Other DNA sequences in the same sample also yield this CDR3. The CDR3 sequence: CASSPGLAGQETQYF. The CDR3 nucleotides read TGTGCCAGCAGCCCGGGACTAGCGGGTCAAGAGACCCAGTACTTC. The chain couples TRBV27 to TRBJ2-5; TRBD2 matches 12 bases. The trim removed 6 bases at V and 2 bases at J, leaving 4 bases unmatched. The V gene's germline CDR1 is MNHEY and CDR2 SMNVEV (reference sequence). The CDR3 has 15 amino acids.

The table lists this clone with a few counts. The V and J genes are TRBV19 and TRBJ2-5, with D perhaps matching TRBD2 (5 bases). Germline V gene data show CDR1 as LNHDA and CDR2 as SQIVND (reference sequence). Between the trimmed V and J ends, which lost 4 bases and 0 bases, there was a span of 12 bases. The CDR3 is 15 residues long. The CDR3 DNA reads TGTGCCAGTAGTAGCCGAGCGGCATACCAAGAGACCCAGTACTTC. Protein: CASSSRAAYQETQYF.

This clone is a singleton in its sample. V gene TRBV6-2 or TRBV6-3 combines with J gene TRBJ2-1, with 7 bases aligning to TRBD2. The CDR3 contains 16 residues. Trimming cost V 4 bases and J 0 bases; bases outside gene matches: 6. Per the germline V gene, CDR1 is MNHEY and CDR2 is SVGEGT. In DNA, the CDR3 is TGTGCCAGCAGTTTCGGAGCGGGGAGCTCCTACAATGAGCAGTTCTTC. It is translated as CASSFGAGSSYNEQFF.

The chain has TRBV6-2 or TRBV6-3 and TRBJ1-1; D perhaps matches TRBD1 (6 bases). There are 15 residues in the CDR3. Trimming took 4 bases from V and 1 from J, leaving 13 bases between them. CDR1 is MNHEY, CDR2 SVGEGT, per germline. The CDR3 DNA is TGTGCCAGCAGTTCAGCAGGGGCGGGGAACACTGAAGCTTTCTTT. Its translation is CASSSAGAGNTEAFF.

The chain joins TRBV9 to TRBJ2-3; TRBD2 matches 7 bases. Germline loops: CDR1 SGDLS, CDR2 YYNGEE. This CDR3 is 14 amino acids long. V shed 0 bases, J shed 3 bases, and the junction held 1 base outside the gene matches. This CDR3 is CASSVVGGTDTQYF. As DNA, the CDR3 is TGTGCCAGCAGCGTAGTGGGGGGGACAGATACGCAGTATTTT. Combining the CDR3 with reference TRBV9 and TRBJ2-3 gives the whole variable domain DSGVTQTPKHLITATGQRVTLRCSPRSGDLSVYWYQQSLDQGLQFLIQYYNGEERAKGNILERFSAQQFPDLHSELNLSSLELGDSALYFCASSVVGGTDTQYFGPGTRLTVL.

The chain has TRBV18 and TRBJ1-5, with TRBD1 as a possible D gene (6 bases). The CDR3 spans 14 residues. Trimming stripped 8 bases from V and 1 base from J, with 12 bases between. Germline loops: CDR1 KGHSH, CDR2 LQKENI. CDR3 sequence: CASGDNQSNQPQHF. CDR3 nucleotides: TGTGCCAGCGGGGACAACCAGAGCAATCAGCCCCAGCATTTT.

The gene calls are TRBV5-5 and TRBJ2-7, with 8 bases identical to TRBD1. The V gene's germline CDR1 is SGHKS and CDR2 YYEKEE (reference sequence). With 2 bases clipped from V and 3 bases from J, the junction kept 4 bases outside the gene matches. The length of the CDR3 is 14 residues. This CDR3 reads CASSFSGGLYEQYF. In nucleotides, the CDR3 is TGTGCCAGCAGCTTTTCAGGGGGCCTCTACGAGCAGTACTTC.

This chain joins TRBV25-1 and TRBJ2-7; 7 bases match TRBD1. The V gene's germline CDR1 is MGHDK and CDR2 SYGVNS. CDR3 length equals 15 residues. V trimming: 3 bases; J trimming: 0 bases; junction bases outside the gene matches: 5. In nucleotides, the CDR3 is TGTGCCAGCAGTGAGGGGTCAGGGGGCTCCTACGAGCAGTACTTC. Protein product: CASSEGSGGSYEQYF.

V usage is TRBV10-1 and J usage is TRBJ2-1, with 10 bases identical to TRBD2. V lost 3 bases and J lost 7; bases outside the gene matches: 3. This CDR3 contains 14 residues. Germline lookup yields CDR1 WNHNN and CDR2 SYGVQD (reference sequence). CDR3 protein: CASSEGSGRNEQFF. CDR3 coding DNA: TGCGCCAGCAGTGAAGGTAGCGGGAGGAATGAGCAGTTCTTC.

This clone turned up a few times. J is TRBJ1-3 and V is TRBV19, with 7 bases fitting TRBD1. The CDR3 extends over 16 amino acids. Germline V gives CDR1 LNHDA, CDR2 SQIVND (reference sequence). Trimming took 7 bases from V and 1 from J; bases not matched to a gene: 10. The CDR3 sequence: CASTLGQRRSGNTIYF. The CDR3 coding sequence is TGTGCCAGTACCCTGGGACAGCGGCGTTCTGGAAACACCATATATTTT.

The V gene is TRBV19, the J gene TRBJ1-5, with D unresolved. The V end was cut by 6 bases, the J end by 5 bases, with 11 bases between. This CDR3 is 13 amino acids long. In germline, CDR1 is LNHDA, CDR2 SQIVND (reference sequence). DNA of the CDR3: TGTGCCAGTAGCGAGGGAGCTTATCAGCCCCAGCATTTT. Its protein is CASSEGAYQPQHF.

The gene calls are TRBV24-1 and TRBJ2-1; 7 bases agree with TRBD1. V dropped 8 bases and J dropped 6; count of bases not matched to a gene: 15. CDR3 length equals 16 residues. In germline, CDR1 is KGHDR, CDR2 SFDVKD. CDR3 protein: CATMAVTGKSINEQFF. The CDR3 DNA follows: TGTGCCACCATGGCCGTGACAGGGAAGAGTATCAATGAGCAGTTCTTC.